This T cell receptor beta chain came from a study of PD-L1 blockade in urothelial cancer. Study-wide background: It was at 3 weeks (second dose) and 6 weeks after treatment start that blood was analyzed. The median T cell count in blood samples was some 140,000. Findings of the study overall: Tumor-associated TCR clones expanded more in blood at 3 weeks in patients with durable benefit.

Time point described: peripheral blood 6 weeks after treatment start. Synthetically made TCR analog templates were put into each PCR as spikes. TCRdb's table, derived via immunoSEQ multiplex PCR, lists solely in-frame clones and lacks some. The data show about 120,000 clones, roughly 90% seen once. With regard to this clone: What it binds is not known.

J lost 1 base, V lost 6 bases, and 8 bases had no gene match. There are 17 residues in the CDR3. Germline V gene sequence: CDR1 LNHDA, CDR2 SQIVND (reference sequence). Sequenced here: PBMCs, sampled around atezolizumab (anti-PD-L1) treatment. This receptor was taken from a man aged 55-75 years with urothelial cancer. The V and J genes are TRBV19 and TRBJ2-6; 8 bases fit TRBD1. CDR3: CASSHQGAGSGANVLTF. The DNA for the CDR3 is TGTGCCAGTAGCCATCAGGGGGCAGGGTCTGGGGCCAACGTCCTGACTTTC. The entire variable domain, with the rest obtained from reference TRBV19 and TRBJ2-6, is as follows: DGGITQSPKYLFRKEGQNVTLSCEQNLNHDAMYWYRQDPGQGLRLIYYSQIVNDFQKGDIAEGYSVSREKKESFPLTVTSAQKNPTAFYLCASSHQGAGSGANVLTFGAGSRLTVL.